This T cell receptor beta chain was found in a study of CD8 T cells in Susac syndrome. Study-wide findings and caveats: The study's TCR sequencing and HLA analysis drew on a certain number of individuals. That number was acknowledged as relatively small.

A note on this clonotype: Its antigen is currently unknown.

Reverse transcription of roughly 0.45 to 1 ug RNA was performed with random hexamers. Multiplex immunoSEQ PCR targeted 54 Vbeta and 13 Jbeta TCR beta segments. MiXCR, applied by TCRdb to the immunoSEQ multiplex PCR reads, yields one record per CDR3 protein. The profile covers about 180,000 distinct CDR3 sequences, with approximately 95% appearing a single time and about 0.15% taken by the ten largest. Germline V CDR1 and CDR2: LNHDA, SQIVND (reference sequence). The CDR3 is 15 residues long. Losses at the gene ends were 1 base for V and 3 bases for J; bases not matched to a gene: 5. Sequencing targeted TCR beta in blood CD8+ and CD4+ T cells. TEMRA cells were FACS-enriched, with CD8+ and CD4+ T cells isolated negatively.

The sequenced sample was CD8+ T cells from PBMCs. The chain joins TRBV19 to TRBJ1-2; 7 bases match TRBD1. The source of this sequence is a human donor with multiple sclerosis. In DNA, the CDR3 is TGTGCCAGTAGTATAGGCCGGGACAGACACTATGGCTACACCTTC. It translates to CASSIGRDRHYGYTF.